This T cell receptor beta chain was sequenced in a study of shared clonotypes between healthy human individuals. For the study at large: A donor's plate count was three for CD4 naive and three for CD4 memory; CD8 naive had two and CD8 memory one.

General study results and limits: A handful of donors shared around 5.2% of their naive CD4 clonotypes.

The germline V gene encodes CDR1 SEHNR and CDR2 FQNEAQ (reference sequence). Trimming cost V 1 base and J 0 bases, with 9 bases left between them. CDR3 size: 15 residues. Replicate PCRs from sorted subsets contained around 190 ng DNA, which is some 32,000 T cell genomes. Generated by immunoSEQ multiplex PCR, the TCRdb table keeps only in-frame clones and is missing some. The table includes fewer than 350,000 clones, more than 75% detected once. With respect to this clone: Its specificity is unknown.

Sequenced input: memory CD8+ T cells sorted from blood. Subset denoted: CD45RO+ cells pooled with CCR7-negative TemRA cells. The chain carries TRBV7-9 and TRBJ1-1, with D unresolved. The sequence came from a man between 18 and 35 years old in good health. The CDR3 nucleotides read TGTGCCAGCAGCTTAGAAGTACAGCTGAACACTGAAGCTTTCTTT. Translation gives CASSLEVQLNTEAFF.